A selection of T cell receptor beta chains follows, all from one sample in a study of beta chain features in type 1 diabetes. Sequencing was performed with immunoSEQ multiplex PCR; in TCRdb, only in-frame clones are kept and a portion is missing. The sample records around 250,000 clones, roughly 13% being singletons. Sequencing was done on a sample of naive CD4+ T cells from blood. The receptors come from a man aged 30-40 years with type 1 diabetes. The CDR3 runs from the conserved cysteine through the conserved F or W. A D gene is named only where the DNA matches it firmly. Size tells how often a clone was seen (once, few, many) or the class of an expanded clone, and some rows leave it out.

j_call clone_size v_call d_call cdr3_aa cdr3_nt
TRBJ2-1 . TRBV5-1 TRBD2 CASSLVVAGDEQFF TGCGCCAGCAGCTTGGTCGTAGCGGGAGATGAGCAGTTCTTC
TRBJ2-3 . TRBV6-5 . CASSSGTGVDTQYF TGTGCCAGCAGTTCCGGGACTGGAGTAGATACGCAGTATTTT
TRBJ1-1 . TRBV7-9 . CASSLVPVNTEAFF TGTGCCAGCAGCTTAGTACCGGTGAACACTGAAGCTTTCTTT
TRBJ2-7 . TRBV4-1 TRBD1 CASSQAYRGPYEQYF TGCGCCAGCAGCCAAGCCTACAGGGGGCCCTACGAGCAGTACTTC
TRBJ2-5 . TRBV18 TRBD1 CASSPPFGTGKETQYF TGTGCCAGCTCACCACCTTTTGGGACAGGGAAAGAGACCCAGTACTTC
TRBJ2-7 . TRBV7-8 TRBD1 CASSFSSGGISRYEQYF TGTGCCAGCAGCTTCTCATCAGGGGGCATAAGTCGCTACGAGCAGTACTTC
TRBJ2-1 few TRBV29-1 TRBD2 CSVKGSGKGPEQFF TGCAGCGTTAAAGGAAGCGGGAAAGGACCCGAGCAGTTCTTC
TRBJ1-4 few TRBV30 . CAWSVQGGNEKLFF TGTGCCTGGAGTGTACAAGGGGGTAATGAAAAACTGTTTTTT
TRBJ2-5 few TRBV18 TRBD2 CASSGGLAEETQYF TGTGCCAGCTCAGGCGGACTAGCGGAAGAGACCCAGTACTTC
TRBJ2-5 . TRBV4-1 TRBD2 CASSQEGTSGAWETQYF TGCGCCAGCAGCCAAGAGGGTACTAGCGGGGCATGGGAGACCCAGTACTTC
TRBJ2-7 few TRBV5-1 TRBD1 CASSLAPGQGSEQYF TGCGCCAGCAGCTTGGCCCCGGGACAGGGATCCGAGCAGTACTTC
TRBJ2-7 . TRBV5-1 . CASSSETGAYEQYF TGCGCCAGCAGCTCGGAGACGGGAGCCTACGAGCAGTACTTC
TRBJ2-3 . TRBV4-1 TRBD1 CASSQVGTGGGTDTQYF TGCGCCAGCAGCCAAGTTGGGACAGGGGGTGGGACAGATACGCAGTATTTT
TRBJ1-1 . TRBV29-1 . CSAKRGRDTEAFF TGCAGCGCCAAGCGGGGGAGGGACACTGAAGCTTTCTTT
TRBJ1-3 . TRBV18 . CASSPNYSGNTIYF TGTGCCAGCTCACCAAACTACTCTGGAAACACCATATATTTT
TRBJ2-1 once TRBV4-2 . CASSLRLQYNEQFF TGTGCCAGCAGCCTTCGACTACAATACAATGAGCAGTTCTTC
TRBJ1-1 . TRBV19 . CASTGAWMNTEAFF TGTGCCAGTACAGGTGCTTGGATGAACACTGAAGCTTTCTTT
TRBJ2-3 few TRBV7-2 . CASSLTGDTARTDTQYF TGTGCCAGCAGCTTAACTGGGGACACCGCCCGCACAGATACGCAGTATTTT
TRBJ1-1 few TRBV2 TRBD1 CASSPRQGWAFF TGTGCCAGCAGTCCAAGACAGGGGTGGGCTTTCTTT
TRBJ2-1 . TRBV25-1 . CASSELLPSGEQFF TGTGCCAGCAGTGAGTTACTACCTTCGGGTGAGCAGTTCTTC
TRBJ2-1 . TRBV28 TRBD1 CASSLTGAYNEQFF TGTGCCAGCAGTCTAACAGGGGCCTACAATGAGCAGTTCTTC
TRBJ2-5 . TRBV5-6 . CASSLVRGETQYF TGTGCCAGCAGCTTGGTTCGGGGAGAGACCCAGTACTTC
TRBJ2-3 . TRBV5-4 TRBD2 CASSPGLAGVIGDTQYF TGTGCCAGCAGCCCGGGACTAGCGGGAGTGATCGGAGATACGCAGTATTTT